Shown below are 5 T cell receptor beta chains from a single sample sequenced in a study of T cell clonality in common variable immunodeficiency. Clones were read by immunoSEQ multiplex PCR, and TCRdb kept only the in-frame ones, dropping some. The sample is made up of 42,000 or so clones, none counted only once. Sequencing input: peripheral blood mononuclear cells. The receptors here all came from a person between 18 and 75 years old in good health.

This clone occurred many times. The read finishes 3 residues shy of the CDR3 end, and the germline J gene is used to complete it. V gene TRBV5-1 combines with J gene TRBJ2-3; D uncertain. The V gene lost 2 bases and the J gene lost 5 bases, with 6 bases spanning the gap. Germline CDR1 SGHRS, CDR2 YFSETQ. This CDR3 is 12 amino acids long. The CDR3 sequence is CASSLSLDTQYF. The CDR3 bases that were read are TGCGCCAGCAGCTTATCCTTAGATACG.

This clone was seen ten or more times. The chain's CDR3 is CASSLGDYSYNEQFF. The CDR3 bases that were read are TGTGCCAGCAGCTTAGGGGACTACTCCTACAATGAG. This chain joins TRBV11-3 and TRBJ2-1, with 7 bases identical to TRBD2. Read coverage stops 3 residues before the CDR3 terminus; the germline J gene supplies the remainder. V trimming: 1 base; J trimming: 0 bases; junction bases outside the gene matches: 0. The CDR3 length is 15 residues. CDR1 is SGHNT and CDR2 is YENEEA in the germline V gene.

The table lists this clone with many counts. The read comes to an end 3 residues before the CDR3 does, leaving the germline J gene to fill in the end. The rearrangement joins TRBV6-2 or TRBV6-3 to TRBJ1-2, with a possible D match to TRBD1 (5 bases). Per germline, CDR1 MNHEY and CDR2 SVGEGT. V was clipped by 5 bases and J by 3 bases, with 13 bases between them. This CDR3 contains 14 residues. Partial CDR3 DNA: TGTGCCAGCAGTAGCTCCGGGGGTCACTATGGC. Encoded protein: CASSSSGGHYG. The complete CDR3 sequence is CASSSSGGHYGYTF.

This clone was picked up many times. The CDR3 end is not reached by the read, which stops 3 residues before it; the germline J gene fills it in. The V call is TRBV20-1, the J call TRBJ1-1; 7 nucleotides align to TRBD1. The germline CDR1 and CDR2 sequences are DFQATT and SNEGSKA (reference sequence). The CDR3 totals 18 residues. The V and J ends lost 0 bases and 0 bases, in that order; junction bases with no gene match: 13. The sequenced CDR3 bases are TGCAGTGCTAGAGAACGGTACAGGGGAAAAAGAATGAACACTGAA. Its translation: CSARERYRGKRMNTE. The whole CDR3 protein reads CSARERYRGKRMNTEAFF.

This clone was counted many times. From the germline J gene comes the end of the CDR3, since the read stops 3 residues before it. This sequence joins TRBV7-3 and TRBJ2-7, with 12 bases fitting TRBD1. CDR1 is SGHTA and CDR2 is FQGTGA in the germline V gene. There are 16 residues in the CDR3. The ends lost 3 bases at V and 4 bases at J; junction bases unmatched: 7. Incomplete CDR3 DNA: TGTGCCAGCAGCTTGTGGGGACAGGGGGCGGGGTACGAG. Its translation is CASSLWGQGAGYE. The whole CDR3 region reads CASSLWGQGAGYEQYF.